The source of this T cell receptor (beta chain) is a study of OX40 agonist ivuxolimab in advanced cancers. The wider study: Partial responses occurred in three patients (one hepatocellular carcinoma, two cutaneous melanoma).

This clone was seen only once. CDR1 is SEHNR and CDR2 is FQNEAQ in the germline V gene (reference sequence). This CDR3 is 14 amino acids long. Trimming cost V 2 bases and J 3 bases; bases outside gene matches: 3. Using immunoSEQ multiplex PCR, the repertoire was profiled, and TCRdb retains in-frame clones only, with some absent. The sample includes 85,000 to 95,000 clones, 91% of them seen just once. This specimen was CD4+ or CD8+ T cells sorted from blood, taken in a trial of the OX40 agonist ivuxolimab. V usage is TRBV7-9 and J usage is TRBJ1-2; 7 bases match TRBD1. The clonotype originates from an adult with an advanced solid tumor such as melanoma, head and neck, liver or kidney cancer. Written as DNA, the CDR3 is TGTGCCAGCAGCTTACGACAGGGAGACTATGGCTACACCTTC. It encodes CASSLRQGDYGYTF.